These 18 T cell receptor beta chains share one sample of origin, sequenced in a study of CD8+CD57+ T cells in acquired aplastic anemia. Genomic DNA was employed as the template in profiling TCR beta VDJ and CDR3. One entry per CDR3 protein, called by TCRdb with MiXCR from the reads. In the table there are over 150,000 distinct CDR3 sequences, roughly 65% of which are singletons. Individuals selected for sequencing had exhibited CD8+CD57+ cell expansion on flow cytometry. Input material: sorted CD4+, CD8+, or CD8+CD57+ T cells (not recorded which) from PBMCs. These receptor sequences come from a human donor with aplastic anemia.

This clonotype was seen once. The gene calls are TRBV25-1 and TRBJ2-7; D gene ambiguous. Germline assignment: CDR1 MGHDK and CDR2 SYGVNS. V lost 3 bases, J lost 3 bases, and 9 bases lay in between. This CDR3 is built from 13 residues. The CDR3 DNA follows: TGTGCCAGCAGTGAGACTGCCCACTACGAGCAGTACTTC. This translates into CASSETAHYEQYF.

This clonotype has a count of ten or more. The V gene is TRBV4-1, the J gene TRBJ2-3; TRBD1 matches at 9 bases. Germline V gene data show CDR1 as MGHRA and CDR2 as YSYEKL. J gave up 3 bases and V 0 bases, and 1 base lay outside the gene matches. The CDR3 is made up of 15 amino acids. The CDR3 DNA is TGCGCCAGCAGCCAAGATGGGACAGGGACAGATACGCAGTATTTT. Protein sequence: CASSQDGTGTDTQYF.

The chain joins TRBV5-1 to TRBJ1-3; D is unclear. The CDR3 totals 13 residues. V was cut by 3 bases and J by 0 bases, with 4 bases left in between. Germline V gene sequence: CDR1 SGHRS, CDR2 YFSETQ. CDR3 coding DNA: TGCGCCAGCAGCTGGCGCTCTGGAAACACCATATATTTT. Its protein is CASSWRSGNTIYF.

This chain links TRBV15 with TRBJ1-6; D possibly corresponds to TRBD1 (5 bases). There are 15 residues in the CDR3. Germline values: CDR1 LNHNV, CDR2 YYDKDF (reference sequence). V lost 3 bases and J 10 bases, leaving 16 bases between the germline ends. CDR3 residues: CATSSSRGDYSPLHF. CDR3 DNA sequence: TGTGCCACCAGCAGCTCTCGAGGGGATTACTCACCCCTCCACTTT.

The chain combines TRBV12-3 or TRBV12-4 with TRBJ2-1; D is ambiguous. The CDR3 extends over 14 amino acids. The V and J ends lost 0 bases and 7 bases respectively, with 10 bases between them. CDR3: CASSLALRENEQFF. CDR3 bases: TGTGCCAGCAGTTTAGCGCTTCGAGAGAATGAGCAGTTCTTC.

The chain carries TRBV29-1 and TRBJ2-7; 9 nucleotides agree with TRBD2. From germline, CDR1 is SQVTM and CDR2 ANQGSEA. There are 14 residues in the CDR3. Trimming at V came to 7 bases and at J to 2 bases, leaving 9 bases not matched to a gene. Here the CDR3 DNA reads TGCAGCGGACTAGCGGAAGGGAGGGCCTACGAGCAGTACTTC. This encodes CSGLAEGRAYEQYF.

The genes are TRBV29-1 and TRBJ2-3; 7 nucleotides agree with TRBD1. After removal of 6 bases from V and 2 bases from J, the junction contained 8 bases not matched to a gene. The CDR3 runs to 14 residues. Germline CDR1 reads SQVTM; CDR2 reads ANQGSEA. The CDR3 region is CSVNRDRLTDTQYF. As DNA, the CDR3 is TGCAGCGTAAACCGGGACAGACTCACAGATACGCAGTATTTT.

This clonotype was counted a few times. In nucleotides, the CDR3 is TGTGCCACCAGTGATTCCCCGCAGGGGCCCTCCCAAGAGACCCAGTACTTC. Its translation: CATSDSPQGPSQETQYF. The rearrangement joins TRBV24-1 to TRBJ2-7; a weak D match, TRBD1 (6 bases). The last part of the DNA fits TRBJ2-5 better; the J call may be wrong. This CDR3 region has 17 residues. Germline V gene sequence: CDR1 KGHDR, CDR2 SFDVKD.

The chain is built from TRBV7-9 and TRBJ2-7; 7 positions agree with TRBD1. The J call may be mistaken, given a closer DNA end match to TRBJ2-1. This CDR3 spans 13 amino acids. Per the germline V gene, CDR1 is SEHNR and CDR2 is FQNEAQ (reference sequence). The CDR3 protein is CASSLKTGYEQFF. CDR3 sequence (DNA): TGTGCCAGCAGCTTAAAGACAGGGTACGAGCAGTTCTTC.

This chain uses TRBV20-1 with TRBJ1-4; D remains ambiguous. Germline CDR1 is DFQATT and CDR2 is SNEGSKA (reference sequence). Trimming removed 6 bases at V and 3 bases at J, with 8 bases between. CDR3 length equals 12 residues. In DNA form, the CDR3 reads TGCAGTGCCCCCGCCCCTAATGAAAAACTGTTTTTT. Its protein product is CSAPAPNEKLFF.

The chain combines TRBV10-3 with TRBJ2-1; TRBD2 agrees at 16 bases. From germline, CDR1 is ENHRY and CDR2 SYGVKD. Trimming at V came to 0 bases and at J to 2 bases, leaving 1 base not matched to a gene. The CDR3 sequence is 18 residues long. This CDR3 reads CAISESGLAGGAYNEQFF. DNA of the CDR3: TGTGCCATCAGTGAGTCGGGACTAGCGGGAGGGGCCTACAATGAGCAGTTCTTC.

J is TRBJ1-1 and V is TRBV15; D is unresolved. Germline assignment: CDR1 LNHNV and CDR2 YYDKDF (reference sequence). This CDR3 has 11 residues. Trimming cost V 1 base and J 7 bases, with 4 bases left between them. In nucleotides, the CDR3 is TGTGCCACCAGCAGAGGGGTTGAAGCTTTCTTT. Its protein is CATSRGVEAFF.

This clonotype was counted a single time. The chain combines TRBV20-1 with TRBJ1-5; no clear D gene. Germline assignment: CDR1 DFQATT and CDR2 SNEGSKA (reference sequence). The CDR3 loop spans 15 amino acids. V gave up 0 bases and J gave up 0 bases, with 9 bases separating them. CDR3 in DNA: TGCAGTGCTAGAGACAACAGATTTAGCAATCAGCCCCAGCATTTT. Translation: CSARDNRFSNQPQHF.

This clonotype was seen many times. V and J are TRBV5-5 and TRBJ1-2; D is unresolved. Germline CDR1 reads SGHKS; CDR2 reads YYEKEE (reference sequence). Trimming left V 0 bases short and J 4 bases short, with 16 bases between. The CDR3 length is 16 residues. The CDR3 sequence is CASSLEVAPLGYGYTF. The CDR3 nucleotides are TGTGCCAGCAGCTTGGAAGTGGCCCCTCTGGGCTATGGCTACACCTTC.

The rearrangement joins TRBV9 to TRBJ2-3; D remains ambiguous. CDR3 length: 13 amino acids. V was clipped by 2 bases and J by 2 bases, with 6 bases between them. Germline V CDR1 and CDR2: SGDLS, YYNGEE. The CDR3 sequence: CASSVGFTDTQYF. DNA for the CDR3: TGTGCCAGCAGCGTGGGGTTCACAGATACGCAGTATTTT. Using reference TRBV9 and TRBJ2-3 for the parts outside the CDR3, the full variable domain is DSGVTQTPKHLITATGQRVTLRCSPRSGDLSVYWYQQSLDQGLQFLIQYYNGEERAKGNILERFSAQQFPDLHSELNLSSLELGDSALYFCASSVGFTDTQYFGPGTRLTVL.

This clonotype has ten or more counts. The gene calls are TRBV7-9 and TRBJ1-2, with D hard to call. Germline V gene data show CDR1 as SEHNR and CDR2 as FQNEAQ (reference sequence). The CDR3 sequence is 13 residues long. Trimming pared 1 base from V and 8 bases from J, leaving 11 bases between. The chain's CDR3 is CASSLDGSGGYTF. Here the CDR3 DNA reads TGTGCCAGCAGCTTAGACGGGTCTGGGGGCTACACCTTC.

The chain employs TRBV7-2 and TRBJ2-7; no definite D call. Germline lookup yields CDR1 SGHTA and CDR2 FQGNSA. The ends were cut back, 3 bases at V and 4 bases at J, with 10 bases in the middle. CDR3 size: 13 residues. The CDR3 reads CASSFGSGYEQYF. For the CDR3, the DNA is TGTGCCAGCAGCTTTGGTTCTGGTTACGAGCAGTACTTC.

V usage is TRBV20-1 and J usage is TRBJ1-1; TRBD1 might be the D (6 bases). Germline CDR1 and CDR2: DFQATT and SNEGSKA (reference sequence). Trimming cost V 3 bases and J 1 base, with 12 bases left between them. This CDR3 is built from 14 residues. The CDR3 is CSASWEDRNTEAFF. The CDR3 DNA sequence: TGCAGTGCTAGCTGGGAGGACAGGAACACTGAAGCTTTCTTT.